Shown below are 27 T cell receptor beta chains from a single sample sequenced in a study of OX40 agonist ivuxolimab in advanced cancers. The method was immunoSEQ multiplex PCR; TCRdb's version includes in-frame clones alone and lacks a portion of them. The data show some 85,000 clones, with around nine tenths seen just once and approximately 0.26% held by the top ten. The sequencing here drew on CD4+ or CD8+ T cells sorted from blood, taken in a trial of the OX40 agonist ivuxolimab. The receptors here all came from an adult with an advanced solid tumor such as melanoma, head and neck, liver or kidney cancer.

The chain is built from TRBV9 and TRBJ1-6, with no clear D. CDR3 length: 14 residues. Germline V gene data show CDR1 as SGDLS and CDR2 as YYNGEE. The V end lost 0 bases, the J end lost 5 bases, and 6 bases lay between the germline ends. This CDR3 is CASSVEANNSPLHF. CDR3 bases: TGTGCCAGCAGCGTAGAAGCGAATAATTCACCCCTCCACTTT.

The chain employs TRBV6-1 and TRBJ1-2; 8 bases map to TRBD1. Germline CDR1 is MNHNS and CDR2 is SASEGT. J lost 8 bases, V lost 6 bases, and 14 bases had no gene match. CDR3 length: 15 amino acids. CDR3 bases: TGTGCCAGCAGGACTCGGACAGGGAGGAACGACGGCTACACCTTC. The encoded protein is CASRTRTGRNDGYTF.

The count of this clone is one. This sequence joins TRBV2 and TRBJ1-6, with 7 positions matching TRBD1. Germline assignment: CDR1 SNHLY and CDR2 FYNNEI. V shed 7 bases and J 4 bases; nucleotides not matched to a gene: 7. The CDR3 has 15 amino acids. DNA of the CDR3: TGTGCCAGCACGGAGGGGGCACGGTATAATTCACCCCTCCACTTT. It encodes CASTEGARYNSPLHF. Together with reference TRBV2 and TRBJ1-6, the CDR3 gives the full variable domain: EPEVTQTPSHQVTQMGQEVILRCVPISNHLYFYWYRQILGQKVEFLVSFYNNEISEKSEIFDDQFSVERPDGSNFTLKIRSTKLEDSAMYFCASTEGARYNSPLHFGNGTRLTVT.

This chain connects TRBV10-2 to TRBJ2-3; 9 bases are shared with TRBD2. Germline values: CDR1 WSHSY, CDR2 SAAADI. V shed 4 bases, J shed 2 bases, and the junction held 1 base outside the gene matches. The CDR3 extends over 14 amino acids. The CDR3 nucleotides read TGCGCCAGCAGTGGACTAGCGGCCACAGATACGCAGTATTTT. Protein sequence: CASSGLAATDTQYF.

The chain combines TRBV9 with TRBJ2-2; D gene uncertain. V was clipped by 4 bases and J by 3 bases, with 10 bases between them. Germline assignment: CDR1 SGDLS and CDR2 YYNGEE. The CDR3 runs to 14 residues. CDR3 bases: TGTGCCAGCAGCCCCTGGGGTGACACCGGGGAGCTGTTTTTT. Translation gives CASSPWGDTGELFF.

The gene calls are TRBV4-1 and TRBJ2-2; TRBD2 agrees at 14 bases. Germline V gives CDR1 MGHRA, CDR2 YSYEKL. This CDR3 has 18 amino acids. J gave up 5 bases and V 2 bases, and 7 bases lay outside the gene matches. The CDR3 loop reads CASSQLPRTSGGTGELFF. DNA of the CDR3: TGCGCCAGCAGCCAATTACCTCGGACTAGCGGGGGGACCGGGGAGCTGTTTTTT.

This sequence joins TRBV6-1 and TRBJ1-2, with D maybe TRBD1 (6 bases). This CDR3 comprises 13 residues. The V gene lost 4 bases and the J gene lost 3 bases, with 9 bases spanning the gap. Germline values: CDR1 MNHNS, CDR2 SASEGT. Written as DNA, the CDR3 is TGTGCCAGCAGTGCGGCAGGGGACTATGGCTACACCTTC. The encoded protein is CASSAAGDYGYTF.

J is TRBJ2-3 and V is TRBV5-4, with 10 bases fitting TRBD1. The CDR3 has 15 amino acids. Germline loops: CDR1 SGHNT, CDR2 YYREEE (reference sequence). V dropped 6 bases and J dropped 4; count of bases not matched to a gene: 8. DNA for the CDR3: TGTGCCAGCAAACCGGGACAGGGGATAGCAGATACGCAGTATTTT. Translation gives CASKPGQGIADTQYF.

The rearrangement uses TRBV27 and TRBJ1-2; 8 bases are shared with TRBD1. Germline lookup yields CDR1 MNHEY and CDR2 SMNVEV (reference sequence). V shed 4 bases, J shed 3 bases, and the junction held 7 bases outside the gene matches. The CDR3 loop spans 15 amino acids. DNA of the CDR3: TGTGCCAGCAGTTCACCAACAGGGGGGGACTATGGCTACACCTTC. It is translated as CASSSPTGGDYGYTF.

The V gene is TRBV6-5, the J gene TRBJ2-7; weak D call: TRBD1 (5 bases). V dropped 8 bases and J dropped 5 bases, with 16 bases sitting between them. The CDR3 covers 13 residues. Germline V CDR1 and CDR2: MNHEY, SVGAGI. CDR3 sequence: CASAALAQDEQYF. CDR3 coding DNA: TGTGCCAGCGCCGCCTTGGCACAGGACGAGCAGTACTTC.

This rearrangement joins TRBV5-1 to TRBJ1-4; D is uncertain. Deletions cut 4 bases from V and 2 bases from J, with 15 bases between. CDR1 SGHRS and CDR2 YFSETQ come from the germline V gene. The CDR3 totals 16 residues. The CDR3, as DNA: TGCGCCAGCAGCCCAGACCCTGTCGGGACTAATGAAAAACTGTTTTTT. Protein product: CASSPDPVGTNEKLFF.

The chain couples TRBV6-5 to TRBJ2-5; a possible D gene is TRBD1 (7 bases). Germline-derived CDR1 and CDR2 are MNHEY and SVGAGI. V was clipped by 5 bases and J by 2 bases, with 12 bases between them. The CDR3 is made up of 14 amino acids. The CDR3 sequence: CASSPQGTQETQYF. The CDR3 bases are TGTGCCAGCAGTCCACAGGGGACTCAAGAGACCCAGTACTTC.

The CDR3 sequence is CASSLVVGHNTEAFF. The CDR3 nucleotides read TGCGCCAGCAGCTTGGTGGTGGGTCACAACACTGAAGCTTTCTTT. This chain uses TRBV5-1 with TRBJ1-1; D unclear. Per germline, CDR1 SGHRS and CDR2 YFSETQ. The CDR3 loop spans 15 amino acids. Between the trimmed V and J ends, which lost 0 bases and 2 bases, there was a span of 11 bases.

The V call is TRBV20-1, the J call TRBJ2-4, with 7 bases aligning to TRBD1. CDR3 size: 11 residues. The germline CDR1 and CDR2 sequences are DFQATT and SNEGSKA (reference sequence). With V trimmed by 3 bases and J by 9 bases, 2 bases remained unmatched. CDR3 DNA: TGCAGTGCTAGCCCAGGGGGCATTCAGTACTTC. This codes for CSASPGGIQYF.

The rearrangement joins TRBV11-2 to TRBJ2-3, with D maybe TRBD1 (6 bases). Germline assignment: CDR1 SGHAT and CDR2 FQNNGV. The CDR3 length is 12 residues. V was shortened by 8 bases and J by 3 bases, with 9 bases between the two germline ends. CDR3 loop: CASSQGTDTQYF. DNA for the CDR3: TGTGCCAGCTCTCAGGGGACAGATACGCAGTATTTT. The variable domain in full, with the rest retrieved from reference TRBV11-2 and TRBJ2-3, is EAGVAQSPRYKIIEKRQSVAFWCNPISGHATLYWYQQILGQGPKLLIQFQNNGVVDDSQLPKDRFSAERLKGVDSTLKIQPAKLEDSAVYLCASSQGTDTQYFGPGTRLTVL.

The chain carries TRBV7-3 and TRBJ1-1; no reliable D call. With 5 bases removed from V and 2 bases from J, the gap between germline ends came to 15 bases. CDR3 size: 15 residues. The germline gives CDR1 SGHTA, CDR2 FQGTGA. In DNA form, the CDR3 reads TGTGCCAGCAGCCTCATGGTGGCGGGAAACACTGAAGCTTTCTTT. It encodes CASSLMVAGNTEAFF. Combining the CDR3 with reference TRBV7-3 and TRBJ1-1 gives the whole variable domain GAGVSQTPSNKVTEKGKYVELRCDPISGHTALYWYRQSLGQGPEFLIYFQGTGAADDSGLPNDRFFAVRPEGSVSTLKIQRTERGDSAVYLCASSLMVAGNTEAFFGQGTRLTVV.

This chain links TRBV7-8 with TRBJ1-1; D not certain. The CDR3 contains 14 residues. The V end lost 1 base, the J end lost 0 bases, and 6 bases lay between the germline ends. Germline loops: CDR1 SGHVS, CDR2 FQNEAQ. CDR3 DNA: TGTGCCAGCAGCTTAGGAGCAATGAACACTGAAGCTTTCTTT. Protein product: CASSLGAMNTEAFF.

The chain joins TRBV18 to TRBJ2-6, with a weak D call TRBD1 (6 bases). The V end lost 0 bases, the J end lost 0 bases, and 18 bases lay between the germline ends. Germline V CDR1 and CDR2: KGHSH, LQKENI. CDR3 length: 20 residues. DNA for the CDR3: TGTGCCAGCTCACCACCGAGGGGGAGACAGATCTCCTCTGGGGCCAACGTCCTGACTTTC. This encodes CASSPPRGRQISSGANVLTF.

The chain couples TRBV7-2 to TRBJ2-3; unclear D gene. CDR1 SGHTA and CDR2 FQGNSA come from the germline V gene. The CDR3 is 13 amino acids. Deletions cut 3 bases from V and 6 bases from J, with 10 bases between. Written as DNA, the CDR3 is TGTGCCAGCAGCTTTCTACTGGTGGATACGCAGTATTTT. Protein product: CASSFLLVDTQYF. Complete variable domain (other parts from reference TRBV7-2 and TRBJ2-3): GAGVSQSPSNKVTEKGKDVELRCDPISGHTALYWYRQSLGQGLEFLIYFQGNSAPDKSGLPSDRFSAERTGGSVSTLTIQRTQQEDSAVYLCASSFLLVDTQYFGPGTRLTVL.

V is TRBV19 and J is TRBJ1-2; the D is unclear. Germline CDR1 reads LNHDA; CDR2 reads SQIVND (reference sequence). V was pared by 6 bases and J by 6 bases, with 20 bases between. The CDR3 totals 15 residues. For the CDR3, the DNA is TGTGCCAGTAGCCCTTTTGGAAGTGGGAGGGATGGCTACACCTTC. Protein sequence: CASSPFGSGRDGYTF.

V is TRBV10-3 and J is TRBJ2-1; 10 bases agree with TRBD1. V was clipped by 9 bases and J by 6 bases; unmatched bases: 8. In germline, CDR1 is ENHRY, CDR2 SYGVKD. This CDR3 has 14 amino acids. The DNA of the CDR3 is TGTGCCATTGGAGGGACAGGGGCACTCAATGAGCAGTTCTTC. This codes for CAIGGTGALNEQFF.

The gene calls are TRBV19 and TRBJ1-5; tentative D call: TRBD1 (6 bases). The length of the CDR3 is 17 residues. The germline CDR1 and CDR2 sequences are LNHDA and SQIVND (reference sequence). Trimming cost V 3 bases and J 7 bases, with 22 bases left between them. CDR3 residues: CASSIPPAGGGGQPQHF. The DNA of the CDR3 is TGTGCCAGTAGTATTCCCCCAGCCGGGGGGGGCGGACAGCCCCAGCATTTT.

The chain combines TRBV27 with TRBJ2-7; possible D gene TRBD1, 6 bases. Germline CDR1 and CDR2: MNHEY and SMNVEV (reference sequence). The V and J ends lost 6 bases and 0 bases respectively, with 24 bases between them. The length of the CDR3 is 18 residues. This CDR3 is CASRRSAQTGTISYEQYF. CDR3 sequence (DNA): TGTGCCAGCAGGCGTAGTGCTCAAACAGGGACAATCTCCTACGAGCAGTACTTC.

The DNA of the CDR3 is TGTGCCAGCAGCTTAGGGGACAGGGGGCGAAAACTGTTTTTT. This codes for CASSLGDRGRKLFF. The genes are TRBV7-9 and TRBJ1-4; 12 bases line up with TRBD1. Germline V gene lookup returns CDR1 SEHNR and CDR2 FQNEAQ (reference sequence). V was pared by 1 base and J by 10 bases, with 1 base of the junction left unmatched. This CDR3 has 14 amino acids.

The chain has TRBV4-1 and TRBJ2-2; perhaps D is TRBD1 or TRBD2 (6 bases each). Looked up from germline, CDR1 is MGHRA and CDR2 is YSYEKL. V was clipped by 0 bases and J by 5 bases, with 16 bases between them. This CDR3 region has 17 residues. CDR3 loop: CASSQDSGASWTGELFF. The DNA of the CDR3 is TGCGCCAGCAGCCAAGATTCGGGGGCTAGTTGGACCGGGGAGCTGTTTTTT.

The chain has TRBV29-1 and TRBJ2-2, with TRBD1 identical over 7 bases. The ends lost 6 bases at V and 0 bases at J; junction bases unmatched: 1. The CDR3 spans 13 residues. Germline V gene lookup returns CDR1 SQVTM and CDR2 ANQGSEA. DNA of the CDR3: TGCAGCGTCGACAGGGCGAACACCGGGGAGCTGTTTTTT. It encodes CSVDRANTGELFF.

This clone was picked up one time. The chain couples TRBV27 to TRBJ1-1; D remains ambiguous. V was cut by 2 bases and J by 0 bases, with 13 bases left in between. Germline values: CDR1 MNHEY, CDR2 SMNVEV (reference sequence). The CDR3 runs 16 residues. CDR3 DNA sequence: TGTGCCAGCAGTTTAGGACGTAACTTCATGAACACTGAAGCTTTCTTT. It encodes CASSLGRNFMNTEAFF.